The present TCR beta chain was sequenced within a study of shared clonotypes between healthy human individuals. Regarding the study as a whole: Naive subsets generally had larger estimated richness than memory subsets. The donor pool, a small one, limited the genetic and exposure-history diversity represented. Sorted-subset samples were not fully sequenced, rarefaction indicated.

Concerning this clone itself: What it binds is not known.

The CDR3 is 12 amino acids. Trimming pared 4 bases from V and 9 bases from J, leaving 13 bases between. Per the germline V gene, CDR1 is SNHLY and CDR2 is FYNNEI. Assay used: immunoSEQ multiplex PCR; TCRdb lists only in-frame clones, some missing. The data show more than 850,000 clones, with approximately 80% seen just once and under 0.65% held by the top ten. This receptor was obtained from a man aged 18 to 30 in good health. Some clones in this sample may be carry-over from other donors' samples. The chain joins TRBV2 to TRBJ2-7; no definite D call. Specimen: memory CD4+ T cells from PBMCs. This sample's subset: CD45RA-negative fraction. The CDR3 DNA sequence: TGTGCCAGCAGTGCGTACAGTAACGGGCAGTACTTC. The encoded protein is CASSAYSNGQYF.